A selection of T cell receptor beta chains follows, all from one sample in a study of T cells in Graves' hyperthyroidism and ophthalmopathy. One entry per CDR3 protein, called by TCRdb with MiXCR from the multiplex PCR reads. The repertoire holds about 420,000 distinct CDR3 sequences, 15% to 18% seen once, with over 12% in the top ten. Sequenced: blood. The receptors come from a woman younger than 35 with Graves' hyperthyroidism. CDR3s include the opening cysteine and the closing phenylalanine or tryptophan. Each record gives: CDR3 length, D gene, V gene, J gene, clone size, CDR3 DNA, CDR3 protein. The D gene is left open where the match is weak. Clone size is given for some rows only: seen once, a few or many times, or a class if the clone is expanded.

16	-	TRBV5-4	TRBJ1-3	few	TGTGCCAGCAGCCCGGGTCGTTTCTCCTCTGGAAACACCATATATTTT	CASSPGRFSSGNTIYF
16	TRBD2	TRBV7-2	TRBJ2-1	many	TGTGCCAGCAGCTCCCCCAGGACTAGCGGAATCAATGAGCAGTTCTTC	CASSSPRTSGINEQFF
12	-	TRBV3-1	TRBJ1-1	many	TGTGCCAGCAGCCAAGATAACACTGAAGCTTTCTTT	CASSQDNTEAFF
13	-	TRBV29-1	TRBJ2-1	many	TGCAGCGCCGCGGATAGCTCCTACAATGAGCAGTTCTTC	CSAADSSYNEQFF
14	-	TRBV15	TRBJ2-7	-	TGTGCCACCCGCCGGGACACGATCTCCTACGAGCAGTACTTC	CATRRDTISYEQYF
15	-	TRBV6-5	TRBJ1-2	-	TGTGCCAGCAGCCCCGACAGACTGCCTTTCTATGGCTACACCTTC	CASSPDRLPFYGYTF
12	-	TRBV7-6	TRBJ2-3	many	TGTGCCAGCAGCTTAGGGGGGCTGCCGCAGTATTTT	CASSLGGLPQYF
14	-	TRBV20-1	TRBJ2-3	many	TGCAGTGCTACACACTCCTTAAGCACAGATACGCAGTATTTT	CSATHSLSTDTQYF
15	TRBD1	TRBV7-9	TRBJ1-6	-	TGTGCCAGCAGCGAAATGGACAGGGAGAGTTCACCCCTCCACTTT	CASSEMDRESSPLHF
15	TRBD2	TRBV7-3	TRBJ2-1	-	TGTGCCAGCAGCTTTGGCGGGGGGGCGGGAGTCGAGCAGTTCTTC	CASSFGGGAGVEQFF
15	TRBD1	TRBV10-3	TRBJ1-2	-	TGTGCCATCAGAGGACAGGGAGGGCTACGCTATGGCTACACCTTC	CAIRGQGGLRYGYTF
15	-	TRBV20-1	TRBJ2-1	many	TGCAGTGACACGGACGTTCAAGGGGGTTATGGTGAGCAGTTCTTC	CSDTDVQGGYGEQFF
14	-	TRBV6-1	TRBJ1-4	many	TGTGCCAGCAGGACGCGGCGGGGTCCGGAAAAACTGTTTTTT	CASRTRRGPEKLFF
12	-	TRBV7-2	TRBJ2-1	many	TGTGCCAGCAGCGCGGGATTCAATGAGCAGTTCTTC	CASSAGFNEQFF
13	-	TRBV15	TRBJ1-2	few	TGTGCCACCAGCAGAGAATTGAGCTATGGCTACACCTTC	CATSRELSYGYTF